The 8 T cell receptor beta chains below come from one sample, sequenced in a study of blood T cell repertoires in COVID-19. The protocol was immunoSEQ multiplex PCR, while the TCRdb copy is restricted to in-frame clones and leaves out a portion. This sample has fewer than 70,000 clones, with more than 85% found just once. Input material: peripheral blood. These receptors all come from a man aged 50 to 60 with active COVID-19.

V usage is TRBV7-9 and J usage is TRBJ2-1; 8 bases agree with TRBD2. The CDR3 totals 15 residues. Germline CDR1 SEHNR, CDR2 FQNEAQ (reference sequence). V dropped 5 bases and J dropped 4; count of bases not matched to a gene: 7. For the CDR3, the DNA is TGTGCCAGCAGCCTCACTAGCGGTAAATACAATGAGCAGTTCTTC. Protein product: CASSLTSGKYNEQFF.

The chain has TRBV27 and TRBJ2-7, with 9 bases that match TRBD1. The V and J ends lost 6 bases and 5 bases, in that order; junction bases with no gene match: 14. Germline-derived CDR1 and CDR2 are MNHEY and SMNVEV (reference sequence). The CDR3 spans 16 residues. As DNA, the CDR3 is TGTGCCAGCAGCCGGGACAGGGCCTTTTTTCAGGACGAGCAGTACTTC. It specifies CASSRDRAFFQDEQYF.

The V call is TRBV28, the J call TRBJ2-3, with D possibly matching TRBD1 (5 bases). The CDR3 totals 16 residues. In germline, CDR1 is MDHEN, CDR2 SYDVKM. The germline V and J ends were trimmed by 2 bases and 3 bases, with 15 bases remaining between them. The CDR3 coding sequence is TGTGCCAGCAGTTTACTAGGCAGGGAAACGACAGATACGCAGTATTTT. Its protein product is CASSLLGRETTDTQYF.

This clone has just one count. The rearrangement uses TRBV5-6 and TRBJ1-2; 8 bases line up with TRBD1. From germline, CDR1 is SGHDT and CDR2 YYEEEE. CDR3 length: 13 amino acids. V was pared by 1 base and J by 6 bases, with 2 bases of the junction left unmatched. CDR3 region: CASSLPGGDGYTF. The CDR3 DNA follows: TGTGCCAGCAGCTTGCCAGGGGGCGATGGCTACACCTTC. The whole variable domain, filled in from reference TRBV5-6 and TRBJ1-2, reads DAGVTQSPTHLIKTRGQQVTLRCSPKSGHDTVSWYQQALGQGPQFIFQYYEEEERQRGNFPDRFSGHQFPNYSSELNVNALLLGDSALYLCASSLPGGDGYTFGSGTRLTVV.

The chain joins TRBV27 to TRBJ1-6, with D uncertain. From germline, CDR1 is MNHEY and CDR2 SMNVEV (reference sequence). V lost 3 bases and J lost 6, with 3 bases in between. CDR3 length: 12 amino acids. As DNA, the CDR3 is TGTGCCAGCAGTTTTAGTAATTCACCCCTCCACTTT. It specifies CASSFSNSPLHF.

The chain's CDR3 is CATSAGRGSYEQYF. Here the CDR3 DNA reads TGTGCCACCTCAGCAGGAAGGGGTTCCTACGAGCAGTACTTC. The rearrangement links TRBV24-1 to TRBJ2-7, with a possible D match to TRBD1 (5 bases). The ends were cut back, 9 bases at V and 1 base at J, with 15 bases in the middle. The CDR3 totals 14 residues. The germline V gene encodes CDR1 KGHDR and CDR2 SFDVKD.

This clone showed up just a few times. The V gene is TRBV4-1, the J gene TRBJ1-5; tentative D call: TRBD1 (6 bases). The CDR3 contains 14 residues. CDR1 and CDR2 (germline): MGHRA, YSYEKL. The V and J ends lost 4 bases and 6 bases respectively, with 13 bases between them. The CDR3 reads CASSRGGVRQPQHF. DNA for the CDR3: TGCGCCAGCAGCCGAGGGGGAGTTCGTCAGCCCCAGCATTTT.

The J gene is TRBJ2-3, the V gene TRBV7-8; a weak D match, TRBD2 (6 bases). Trimming removed 4 bases at V and 8 bases at J, with 13 bases between. The germline V gene has CDR1 SGHVS and CDR2 FQNEAQ. This CDR3 has 13 amino acids. The CDR3, as DNA: TGTGCCAGCAGCTGGGGGGTGAGGGGTACGCAGTATTTT. This sequence encodes CASSWGVRGTQYF.